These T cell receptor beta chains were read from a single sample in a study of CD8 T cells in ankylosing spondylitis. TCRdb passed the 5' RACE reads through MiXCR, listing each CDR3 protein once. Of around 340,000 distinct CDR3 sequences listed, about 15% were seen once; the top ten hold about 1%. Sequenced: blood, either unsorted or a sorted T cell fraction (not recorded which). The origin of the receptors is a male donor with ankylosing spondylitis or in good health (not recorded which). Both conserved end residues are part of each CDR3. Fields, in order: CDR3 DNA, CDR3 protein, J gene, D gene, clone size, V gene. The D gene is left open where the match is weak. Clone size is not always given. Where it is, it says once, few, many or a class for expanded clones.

TGTGCCAGCAGTTACTACTCACCATCTAGCGGGAGTGTCTACGAGCAGTACTTC | CASSYYSPSSGSVYEQYF | TRBJ2-7 | TRBD2 | few | TRBV6-5
TGCGCCAGCAGCTTCAGTCCTGTCGCGAACACCGGGGAGCTGTTTTTT | CASSFSPVANTGELFF | TRBJ2-2 | . | . | TRBV5-1
TGCGCCAGCAGCTTGGGGGCTAGCGGGAAGTACACAGATACGCAGTATTTT | CASSLGASGKYTDTQYF | TRBJ2-3 | TRBD2 | . | TRBV5-1
TGCAGTGCTAGAGTGCGACTAGCGGGGGGAGGGAACACCGGGGAGCTGTTTTTT | CSARVRLAGGGNTGELFF | TRBJ2-2 | TRBD2 | many | TRBV20-1
TGTGCCAGCAGCTTGTTACGGGAGGCACCCAAAGAGACCCAGTACTTC | CASSLLREAPKETQYF | TRBJ2-5 | TRBD2 | . | TRBV7-9
TGCGCCAGCAGCTTGGAGTCTAGCCGCGGCGGGGAGCTGTTTTTT | CASSLESSRGGELFF | TRBJ2-2 | . | . | TRBV5-1
TGTGCTAGTGGTTTGACGGGCACTGAAGCTTTCTTT | CASGLTGTEAFF | TRBJ1-1 | . | . | TRBV12-5
TGTGCCAGCAGTTTAGAGGGGTCCATTTATAGCAATCAGCCCCAGCATTTT | CASSLEGSIYSNQPQHF | TRBJ1-5 | . | . | TRBV12-3/TRBV12-4
TGTGCCAGCAGCCAAGTATACGCCAGATTTCCCAACTATGGCTACACCTTC | CASSQVYARFPNYGYTF | TRBJ1-2 | . | . | TRBV3-1
TGCGCCAGCAGCTCCGGACTAGCGGGGGAAACAGATACGCAGTATTTT | CASSSGLAGETDTQYF | TRBJ2-3 | TRBD2 | many | TRBV5-1
TGCGCCAGCAGCCAAGGAGGACAGAACTCCTACGAGCAGTACTTC | CASSQGGQNSYEQYF | TRBJ2-7 | . | few | TRBV4-1
TGCGCCAGCAGCTTGTCCGGGGAGGGCCAAGAGACCCAGTACTTC | CASSLSGEGQETQYF | TRBJ2-5 | TRBD2 | . | TRBV5-1
TGCAGCGGGGGGGGGAAGCTGAACACTGTAGCTTTCTTT | CSGGGKLNTVAFF | TRBJ1-1 | . | . | TRBV29-1
TGCGCCAGCAGCCAGAACACTGGCAGCTCTCTGGGGGAGCAGTACTTC | CASSQNTGSSLGEQYF | TRBJ2-7 | . | . | TRBV4-1
TGTGCCAGCCTGGAGGCGGGCCGCACAGATACGCAGTATTTT | CASLEAGRTDTQYF | TRBJ2-3 | . | few | TRBV12-3/TRBV12-4
TGCGCCAGCAGCCGCGGACTAGCGGGAGGAGCAAACATTCAGTACTTC | CASSRGLAGGANIQYF | TRBJ2-4 | TRBD2 | . | TRBV4-1
TGTGCCAGCAGCCCCGGACAGGAACCAGATACGCAGTATTTT | CASSPGQEPDTQYF | TRBJ2-3 | TRBD1 | few | TRBV12-3/TRBV12-4
TGCAGCGTGGATGACATCTCTAATGGCTACACCTTC | CSVDDISNGYTF | TRBJ1-2 | . | many | TRBV29-1
TGCAGCGTTGATACGACAGGGACCGGGGAGCTGTTTTTT | CSVDTTGTGELFF | TRBJ2-2 | TRBD1 | few | TRBV29-1
TGTGCCAGCAGTTCCCGTGTTAGCGGGAACTATAGGACAGATACGCAGTATTTT | CASSSRVSGNYRTDTQYF | TRBJ2-3 | TRBD2 | . | TRBV27